This T cell receptor (beta chain) stems from a study of blood T cell repertoires in COVID-19. Turning to the study itself: Whether acute or convalescent, the COVID-19 samples came from the United States, Italy and Spain.

The CDR3 is made up of 16 amino acids. Per germline, CDR1 LGHNA and CDR2 YSLEER. V lost 1 base and J lost 8, with 17 bases in between. Sequencing used immunoSEQ multiplex PCR; TCRdb keeps in-frame clones, though not all of them. The table shows some 400,000 clones, with approximately 90% occurring only once. Sequences were obtained from PBMCs or T cells enriched from blood (not recorded which). The source is a woman in her forties who had been exposed to COVID-19. This chain uses TRBV4-3 with TRBJ1-4; no firm D call. The CDR3 sequence is CASSQGYNSRGEKLFF. DNA of the CDR3: TGCGCCAGCAGCCAAGGGTATAACAGCCGAGGGGAAAAACTGTTTTTT.